The 22 T cell receptor beta chains in this list originate from one sample, sequenced in a study of T cell responses to AZD1222 COVID-19 vaccine (dated by TCRdb to about 2021). Library method: the immunoSEQ multiplex PCR assay. TCRdb limited this immuneACCESS table to in-frame rearrangements with V and J called. A share of clones is missing; checked studies link under half to unresolved V genes, and the rest is unexplained. In all, the sample holds about 140,000 clones, and more than 85% of those were seen once. The ten largest clones represent roughly 3.6% of the sample. According to the study, the label for this sample's time point signals: about 28 days (+/-7) after the second vaccine dose. Source: peripheral blood, taken 28 days after the second AZD1222 dose. These receptors were obtained from an adult who received the AZD1222 COVID-19 vaccine.

The rearrangement uses TRBV30 and TRBJ2-1, with D perhaps TRBD1 (6 bases). This CDR3 spans 13 amino acids. Germline V gives CDR1 GTSNPN, CDR2 SVGIG (reference sequence). V was pared by 2 bases and J by 7 bases, with 12 bases between. In DNA, the CDR3 is TGTGCCTGGAGTAACACAGGGTGGAATGAGCAGTTCTTC. Amino acid sequence: CAWSNTGWNEQFF.

The V gene is TRBV2, the J gene TRBJ1-5; D is unresolved. CDR1 and CDR2 from the germline V gene are SNHLY and FYNNEI. V lost 3 bases, J lost 4 bases, and 7 bases lay in between. The CDR3 has 13 residues. This CDR3 is CASSDSGNQPQHF. CDR3 nucleotides: TGTGCCAGCAGTGATTCTGGTAATCAGCCCCAGCATTTT.

In its sample, this clone was seen once. This rearrangement joins TRBV7-3 to TRBJ1-1; 10 bases are shared with TRBD1. The length of the CDR3 is 17 residues. The germline V gene encodes CDR1 SGHTA and CDR2 FQGTGA. V shed 5 bases and J 1 base; nucleotides not matched to a gene: 10. The CDR3 here is CASSLPGQGMKNTEAFF. CDR3 in DNA: TGTGCCAGCAGCCTCCCGGGACAGGGGATGAAGAACACTGAAGCTTTCTTT.

The gene calls are TRBV21-1 and TRBJ1-2; TRBD1, the table's D call, was not compared with the DNA. TRBV21-1 is a pseudogene locus. This CDR3 contains 17 residues. The CDR3 reads CASSKAPGQQEEDGYTF. Here the CDR3 DNA reads TGTGCCAGCAGCAAAGCCCCCGGACAACAGGAAGAAGATGGCTACACCTTC.

The chain joins TRBV29-1 to TRBJ2-5; no definite D call. CDR1 and CDR2 (germline): SQVTM, ANQGSEA. The CDR3 extends over 13 amino acids. The V end was cut by 2 bases, the J end by 2 bases, with 9 bases between. The CDR3: CSVELAGQETQYF. In nucleotides, the CDR3 is TGCAGCGTTGAATTGGCAGGACAAGAGACCCAGTACTTC.

The V gene is TRBV10-3, the J gene TRBJ2-1, with 10 bases identical to TRBD2. This CDR3 comprises 15 residues. The germline gives CDR1 ENHRY, CDR2 SYGVKD. After removal of 3 bases from V and 6 bases from J, the junction contained 5 bases not matched to a gene. CDR3 sequence: CAISDSAGGPNEQFF. Here the CDR3 DNA reads TGTGCCATCAGTGACTCAGCGGGAGGGCCCAATGAGCAGTTCTTC.

This clone is medium-sized in the sample. The rearrangement uses TRBV6-4 and TRBJ1-5, with D unresolved. Trimming took 6 bases from V and 2 from J, leaving 14 bases between them. The CDR3 is 15 amino acids. CDR1 and CDR2 (germline): MRHNA, SNTAGT. The CDR3: CASSVDGEGNQPQHF. CDR3 DNA sequence: TGTGCCAGCAGCGTGGACGGGGAGGGCAATCAGCCCCAGCATTTT.

The chain employs TRBV5-1 and TRBJ1-1; D might be TRBD1 (6 bases). Germline V gene data show CDR1 as SGHRS and CDR2 as YFSETQ. V lost 1 base, J lost 0 bases, and 13 bases lay in between. This CDR3 has 16 residues. CDR3 residues: CASSLLGAILNTEAFF. The DNA for the CDR3 is TGCGCCAGCAGCTTGTTGGGGGCGATTCTGAACACTGAAGCTTTCTTT. Together with reference TRBV5-1 and TRBJ1-1, the CDR3 gives the full variable domain: KAGVTQTPRYLIKTRGQQVTLSCSPISGHRSVSWYQQTPGQGLQFLFEYFSETQRNKGNFPGRFSGRQFSNSRSEMNVSTLELGDSALYLCASSLLGAILNTEAFFGQGTRLTVV.

The J gene is TRBJ1-1, the V gene TRBV3-1 (or the pseudogene TRBV3-2), with D perhaps matching TRBD1 (6 bases). This CDR3 has 15 residues. Germline values: CDR1 LGHDT, CDR2 YNNKEL (reference sequence). V lost 4 bases, J lost 1 base, and 13 bases lay in between. The CDR3 protein is CASSPSVRGNTEAFF. In DNA form, the CDR3 reads TGTGCCAGCAGCCCATCCGTCAGGGGGAACACTGAAGCTTTCTTT.

J is TRBJ2-1 and V is TRBV7-6; 7 bases are shared with TRBD2. The germline V gene encodes CDR1 SGHVS and CDR2 FNYEAQ. The CDR3 is 14 amino acids. Trimming took 5 bases from V and 9 from J; bases not matched to a gene: 10. The CDR3 DNA is TGTGCCAGCAGCGCAACCGGGACTATCACTGAGCAGTTCTTC. This codes for CASSATGTITEQFF.

This clone was counted a single time. This rearrangement joins TRBV10-1 to TRBJ2-2, with TRBD2 matching over 7 bases. V shed 3 bases, J shed 1 base, and the junction held 2 bases outside the gene matches. From germline, CDR1 is WNHNN and CDR2 SYGVQD (reference sequence). This CDR3 has 15 residues. The CDR3, as DNA: TGCGCCAGCAGTGATACGGGAGGGAACACCGGGGAGCTGTTTTTT. Translated: CASSDTGGNTGELFF.

This clone was seen only a few times. The V gene is TRBV19, the J gene TRBJ2-7, with 12 nucleotides matching TRBD2. Germline loops: CDR1 LNHDA, CDR2 SQIVND (reference sequence). The junction had 11 bases not matched to a gene; V was cut back by 7 bases and J by 1 base. This CDR3 comprises 17 residues. DNA of the CDR3: TGTGCCAGTACCCCCTCCCTGACTAGCGGGAGATCCTACGAGCAGTACTTC. Its protein product is CASTPSLTSGRSYEQYF.

This chain uses TRBV3-1 (or the pseudogene TRBV3-2) with TRBJ1-2, with no clear D. Per germline, CDR1 LGHDT and CDR2 YNNKEL (reference sequence). CDR3 size: 15 residues. Trimming took off 0 bases at V and 8 bases at J, with 16 bases between the two ends. CDR3 nucleotides: TGTGCCAGCAGCCAAGAAGGTGGAGGAGGTGGAGGCTACACCTTC. Its translation is CASSQEGGGGGGYTF.

This clone has a handful of counts. The genes are TRBV5-1 and TRBJ2-7, with D maybe TRBD2 (7 bases). This CDR3 region has 15 residues. In germline, CDR1 is SGHRS, CDR2 YFSETQ. The ends were cut back, 1 base at V and 6 bases at J, with 17 bases in the middle. As DNA, the CDR3 is TGCGCCAGCAGCTTGTTATCGGGGGGCCTCGGCGAGCAGTACTTC. It encodes CASSLLSGGLGEQYF.

This chain joins TRBV5-6 and TRBJ2-3; the match to TRBD2 covers 13 bases. This CDR3 is built from 17 residues. With 7 bases clipped from V and 0 bases from J, the junction kept 8 bases outside the gene matches. Germline V lookup: CDR1 SGHDT, CDR2 YYEEEE. The CDR3: CASVGLAGPASTDTQYF. The CDR3 nucleotides read TGTGCCAGCGTGGGACTAGCGGGACCTGCTAGCACAGATACGCAGTATTTT.

The rearrangement links TRBV7-3 to TRBJ2-7, with TRBD2 as a possible D gene (5 bases). V lost 5 bases and J 6 bases, leaving 14 bases between the germline ends. There are 13 residues in the CDR3. Per germline, CDR1 SGHTA and CDR2 FQGTGA. The CDR3 is CASSVTGSSEQYF. The CDR3 DNA reads as TGTGCCAGCAGCGTGACGGGGTCCAGCGAGCAGTACTTC.

This chain links TRBV2 with TRBJ1-2; D perhaps matches TRBD1 (5 bases). CDR1 SNHLY and CDR2 FYNNEI come from the germline V gene. V lost 4 bases to trimming and J lost 1 base, with 7 bases between them. This CDR3 has 13 amino acids. CDR3 residues: CASSVDSNYGYTF. CDR3 DNA: TGTGCCAGCAGTGTTGACAGTAACTATGGCTACACCTTC.

This chain joins TRBV24-1 and TRBJ2-2; 9 nucleotides match TRBD2. Germline V CDR1 and CDR2: KGHDR, SFDVKD. The CDR3 spans 17 residues. The V segment lost 4 bases and the J segment 6 bases; nucleotides outside the gene matches: 11. The CDR3 nucleotides are TGTGCCACCAGTGACCCCTACAGCGGGAGGAGCCCCGGGGAGCTGTTTTTT. Protein: CATSDPYSGRSPGELFF.

The chain links TRBV19 to TRBJ2-2, with D tentatively TRBD2 (5 bases). Deletions cut 5 bases from V and 0 bases from J, with 13 bases between. The CDR3 spans 16 residues. CDR1 LNHDA and CDR2 SQIVND come from the germline V gene (reference sequence). The CDR3 nucleotides are TGTGCCAGTAGTCGTCTAGCCGCCTCGAACACCGGGGAGCTGTTTTTT. Translation: CASSRLAASNTGELFF. The variable domain in full, with the rest retrieved from reference TRBV19 and TRBJ2-2, is DGGITQSPKYLFRKEGQNVTLSCEQNLNHDAMYWYRQDPGQGLRLIYYSQIVNDFQKGDIAEGYSVSREKKESFPLTVTSAQKNPTAFYLCASSRLAASNTGELFFGEGSRLTVL.

The chain joins TRBV10-3 to TRBJ2-7; 10 bases fit TRBD1. The CDR3 consists of 14 residues. Germline V gene sequence: CDR1 ENHRY, CDR2 SYGVKD. Trimming removed 4 bases from V and 3 bases from J; junction bases left unmatched: 3. Here the CDR3 DNA reads TGTGCCATCAGTGGGACAGGGGGTTTCTACGAGCAGTACTTC. Translated: CAISGTGGFYEQYF.

This clone has just one count. CDR3 nucleotide sequence: TGCGCCAGCAGCCAAGATGAGCAGGGTAATTCACCCCTCCACTTT. This encodes CASSQDEQGNSPLHF. The chain recombines TRBV4-3 with TRBJ1-6; tentatively, D is TRBD1 (5 bases). V lost 0 bases to trimming and J lost 6 bases, with 9 bases between them. Germline V gene lookup returns CDR1 LGHNA and CDR2 YSLEER. The CDR3 has 15 residues.

V usage is TRBV7-2 and J usage is TRBJ1-4, with TRBD1 identical over 7 bases. CDR1 and CDR2 (germline): SGHTA, FQGNSA. Trimming removed 1 base from V and 8 bases from J; junction bases left unmatched: 13. This CDR3 has 17 amino acids. The CDR3: CASSLGNSLGQAEKLFF. DNA for the CDR3: TGTGCCAGCAGCTTAGGGAATAGCCTCGGACAGGCGGAAAAACTGTTTTTT.